This TCR beta chain was sequenced during a study of ipilimumab plus nivolumab after autologous stem cell transplantation. Overall study: Patients received a median of roughly five ipilimumab and roughly 8 nivolumab doses. Myeloma cases were transplant-naive high-risk or relapsed within 3 years post first autologous transplant.

This clone was recorded a few times. Ipilimumab, 1 mg/kg, started 14 to 28 days after autologous transplant. Patients got 3 mg/kg IV nivolumab weeks 1, 4, 7, 10, then biweekly through week 26. The repertoire was sequenced with immunoSEQ multiplex PCR; TCRdb's copy has only in-frame clones and lacks some. The sample includes about 9,800 clones, more than 60% of them seen just once. Germline-derived CDR1 and CDR2 are MNHEY and SMNVEV (reference sequence). V lost 5 bases to trimming and J lost 8 bases, with 13 bases between them. CDR3 size: 12 residues. The TCR originated in a female donor with multiple myeloma. This chain uses TRBV27 with TRBJ2-7; D might be TRBD1 (6 bases). Source: PBMCs, taken in a trial of ipilimumab plus nivolumab as post-transplant consolidation. In nucleotides, the CDR3 is TGTGCCAGCAGTCTCCCCCAGGGGAAGCAGTACTTC. Translated, it gives CASSLPQGKQYF.